The 26 T cell receptor beta chains below all came from one sample that was sequenced in a study of response to subunit inactivated influenza vaccine. TCRdb independently ran MiXCR on the RT-PCR reads; one entry per CDR3 protein. Of roughly 630,000 distinct CDR3 sequences listed, 14% were seen once; the top ten hold 6.5% to 8%. The sequenced sample was PBMCs from blood, obtained 14 to 15 days before vaccination. All receptors come from a man aged 50-59 years who received an inactivated influenza vaccine.

This clonotype occurred a few times. The chain combines TRBV24-1 with TRBJ2-3, with D possibly matching TRBD1 (6 bases). The CDR3 covers 16 residues. Germline V gives CDR1 KGHDR, CDR2 SFDVKD. V lost 2 bases and J lost 0, with 11 bases in between. The CDR3 loop is CATSDSRQGSTDTQYF. The CDR3 bases are TGTGCCACCAGTGATTCACGGCAGGGGAGCACAGATACGCAGTATTTT.

This rearrangement joins TRBV7-3 to TRBJ2-4; the D gene is possibly TRBD2 (6 bases). Germline assignment: CDR1 SGHTA and CDR2 FQGTGA. The CDR3 covers 13 residues. Trimming shortened V by 4 bases and J by 9 bases, and 13 bases separated the two germline ends. The CDR3 reads CASSSINGGIQYF. CDR3 in DNA: TGTGCCAGCAGCTCCATTAACGGGGGCATTCAGTACTTC.

This clonotype turned up a few times. The chain is built from TRBV20-1 and TRBJ2-1; D gene uncertain. This CDR3 spans 18 amino acids. V dropped 0 bases and J dropped 6 bases, with 24 bases sitting between them. Germline values: CDR1 DFQATT, CDR2 SNEGSKA (reference sequence). CDR3 sequence: CSARDAGVLAGSVNEQFF. For the CDR3, the DNA is TGCAGTGCTAGAGATGCCGGAGTCTTGGCAGGATCGGTCAATGAGCAGTTCTTC.

The genes are TRBV18 and TRBJ2-5; possibly TRBD2 for D (5 bases). Trimming cost V 2 bases and J 5 bases, with 9 bases left between them. The germline V gene has CDR1 KGHSH and CDR2 LQKENI. This CDR3 spans 13 amino acids. The CDR3: CASSPEGVETQYF. The DNA for the CDR3 is TGTGCCAGCTCACCAGAGGGCGTGGAGACCCAGTACTTC. The variable domain in full, with the rest retrieved from reference TRBV18 and TRBJ2-5, is NAGVMQNPRHLVRRRGQEARLRCSPMKGHSHVYWYRQLPEEGLKFMVYLQKENIIDESGMPKERFSAEFPKEGPSILRIQQVVRGDSAAYFCASSPEGVETQYFGPGTRLLVL.

This clonotype was counted between two and nine times. V gene TRBV9 combines with J gene TRBJ2-1; D unresolved. The ends were cut back, 0 bases at V and 6 bases at J, with 13 bases in the middle. The CDR3 runs to 15 residues. Germline-derived CDR1 and CDR2 are SGDLS and YYNGEE. The CDR3 spells CASSVGPALANEQFF. For the CDR3, the DNA is TGTGCCAGCAGCGTAGGTCCAGCGCTCGCCAATGAGCAGTTCTTC.

This clonotype turned up a few times. The chain has TRBV7-2 and TRBJ2-1, with 8 bases that match TRBD2. V was pared by 2 bases and J by 9 bases, with 6 bases of the junction left unmatched. From germline, CDR1 is SGHTA and CDR2 FQGNSA. CDR3 length: 14 residues. This CDR3 reads CASSLHGRAGEQFF. The CDR3, as DNA: TGTGCCAGCAGCTTACACGGGAGGGCCGGTGAGCAGTTCTTC.

The chain has TRBV4-2 and TRBJ2-3; D gene uncertain. CDR1 and CDR2 from the germline V gene are LGHNA and YNFKEQ. This CDR3 comprises 14 residues. V dropped 0 bases and J dropped 2 bases, with 6 bases sitting between them. For the CDR3, the DNA is TGTGCCAGCAGCCAAGATTCGGACACAGATACGCAGTATTTT. It encodes CASSQDSDTDTQYF.

The CDR3 DNA reads TGCGCCAGCAGCCGATCCAGACAGGGGAATAATTCACCCCTCCACTTT. Its protein is CASSRSRQGNNSPLHF. This rearrangement joins TRBV4-1 to TRBJ1-6; TRBD1 aligns across 8 bases. After removal of 4 bases from V and 5 bases from J, the junction contained 7 bases not matched to a gene. This CDR3 has 16 residues. In germline, CDR1 is MGHRA, CDR2 YSYEKL.

In this sample, this clonotype turned up many times. The rearrangement uses TRBV7-8 and TRBJ2-5; TRBD2 is a possible D gene (6 bases). Germline loops: CDR1 SGHVS, CDR2 FQNEAQ. This CDR3 is built from 14 residues. V shed 5 bases and J shed 5 bases, with 15 bases lying between them. In DNA form, the CDR3 reads TGTGCCAGCAGCGTAGGGAGGTCCTGGGAGACCCAGTACTTC. Its protein product is CASSVGRSWETQYF.

This clonotype showed up just a few times. The chain couples TRBV25-1 to TRBJ2-5; D is uncertain. The V end lost 7 bases, the J end lost 9 bases, and 12 bases lay between the germline ends. Germline V gives CDR1 MGHDK, CDR2 SYGVNS. The CDR3 is 11 amino acids. CDR3 bases: TGTGCCAGCACTAACACCGCGGCCCAGTACTTC. Translated, it gives CASTNTAAQYF.

This clonotype occurred a few times. The rearrangement joins TRBV4-3 to TRBJ2-7; D is tentatively TRBD1 or TRBD2 (6 bases each). The CDR3 totals 15 residues. Trimming shortened V by 0 bases and J by 7 bases, and 16 bases separated the two germline ends. Looked up from germline, CDR1 is LGHNA and CDR2 is YSLEER. The CDR3 DNA reads TGCGCCAGCAGCCAAGAGAGCATAGGGGGGAAAGAGCAGTACTTC. It specifies CASSQESIGGKEQYF.

The chain carries TRBV10-3 and TRBJ2-1; possibly TRBD2 for D (6 bases). Germline assignment: CDR1 ENHRY and CDR2 SYGVKD. This CDR3 is 14 amino acids long. Trimming cost V 8 bases and J 5 bases, with 16 bases left between them. CDR3 loop: CAIGDPAGHNEQFF. The CDR3, as DNA: TGTGCCATCGGGGACCCGGCGGGGCACAATGAGCAGTTCTTC.

The table lists this clonotype with a few counts. This chain joins TRBV9 and TRBJ2-5, with 8 bases lining up with TRBD2. Trimming took 4 bases from V and 1 from J; bases not matched to a gene: 6. This CDR3 comprises 15 residues. Germline CDR1 SGDLS, CDR2 YYNGEE. The CDR3, as DNA: TGTGCCAGCAGCCCCGCCGGGGGGGCCCAAGAGACCCAGTACTTC. Protein: CASSPAGGAQETQYF.

The CDR3 DNA reads TGTGCCAGCAGTGGACGATCTGGGCAGTACTTC. It specifies CASSGRSGQYF. V is TRBV6-2 or TRBV6-3 and J is TRBJ2-7; D not resolved. V was clipped by 5 bases and J by 9 bases, with 11 bases between them. Germline V gene data show CDR1 as MNHEY and CDR2 as SVGEGT. This CDR3 comprises 11 residues.

This clonotype was seen a few times. This chain uses TRBV14 with TRBJ1-3; no firm D call. The germline V gene encodes CDR1 SGHDN and CDR2 FVKESK. This CDR3 has 12 amino acids. Trimming pared 2 bases from V and 10 bases from J, leaving 9 bases between. In DNA, the CDR3 is TGTGCCAGCAGCCAATTTGCGCAAACCATATATTTT. Its protein is CASSQFAQTIYF.

This clonotype has only a few counts. This chain uses TRBV6-2 or TRBV6-3 with TRBJ2-7; D may be TRBD1 (6 bases). Germline V lookup: CDR1 MNHEY, CDR2 SVGEGT. CDR3 length equals 15 residues. Trimming took off 2 bases at V and 2 bases at J, with 13 bases between the two ends. The CDR3, as DNA: TGTGCCAGCAGTTACCTTCAGGGGCTGGCCTACGAGCAGTACTTC. This sequence encodes CASSYLQGLAYEQYF.

The chain couples TRBV3-1 to TRBJ1-3, with D possibly matching TRBD1 (6 bases). The V and J ends lost 4 bases and 0 bases respectively, with 10 bases between them. Germline CDR1 LGHDT, CDR2 YNNKEL (reference sequence). This CDR3 contains 15 residues. The CDR3 loop is CASSLRGSSGNTIYF. The CDR3, as DNA: TGTGCCAGCAGCCTAAGGGGGTCCTCTGGAAACACCATATATTTT.

This chain links TRBV6-6 with TRBJ2-7, with D uncertain. Germline V gives CDR1 MNHNY, CDR2 SVGAGI (reference sequence). The V end lost 7 bases, the J end lost 3 bases, and 10 bases lay between the germline ends. The CDR3 contains 12 residues. The CDR3 region has the DNA TGTGCCAGCACCAAGACCGGCTACGAGCAGTACTTC. Amino acids: CASTKTGYEQYF.

The chain has TRBV5-5 and TRBJ2-7; D gene ambiguous. Trimming cost V 0 bases and J 2 bases, with 6 bases left between them. Germline V CDR1 and CDR2: SGHKS, YYEKEE (reference sequence). The CDR3 covers 13 residues. Here the CDR3 DNA reads TGTGCCAGCAGCTTGGCCATTACCTACGAGCAGTACTTC. Amino acid sequence: CASSLAITYEQYF.

This clonotype was counted only a few times. CDR3 region: CATSERGGRYNEQFF. DNA for the CDR3: TGTGCCACCAGTGAGAGGGGGGGGAGGTACAATGAGCAGTTCTTC. The chain links TRBV24-1 to TRBJ2-1; D perhaps matches TRBD2 (7 bases). Germline CDR1 KGHDR, CDR2 SFDVKD. Trimming removed 4 bases at V and 4 bases at J, with 13 bases between. CDR3 length: 15 amino acids.

This chain joins TRBV7-9 and TRBJ2-3; possibly TRBD1 for D (5 bases). Germline CDR1 SEHNR, CDR2 FQNEAQ (reference sequence). The CDR3 spans 14 residues. The ends were cut back, 3 bases at V and 7 bases at J, with 14 bases in the middle. The CDR3 loop is CASSFLGDVYTQYF. CDR3 DNA: TGTGCCAGCAGCTTTTTAGGGGATGTCTATACGCAGTATTTT.

This clonotype was detected only a few times. The chain combines TRBV3-1 with TRBJ2-7; perhaps TRBD2 as D (6 bases). This CDR3 spans 15 amino acids. The germline gives CDR1 LGHDT, CDR2 YNNKEL (reference sequence). Trimming pared 5 bases from V and 2 bases from J, leaving 16 bases between. The CDR3 spells CASSTSPGRTYEQYF. The CDR3 DNA follows: TGTGCCAGCAGCACTAGTCCGGGGAGGACCTACGAGCAGTACTTC.

The genes are TRBV6-2 or TRBV6-3 and TRBJ1-5; D is perhaps TRBD1 (5 bases). Per germline, CDR1 MNHEY and CDR2 SVGEGT. The CDR3 totals 14 residues. V lost 6 bases, J lost 2 bases, and 11 bases lay in between. The CDR3 region is CASSAAGGNQPQHF. CDR3 in DNA: TGTGCCAGCAGCGCCGCGGGGGGCAATCAGCCCCAGCATTTT.

Ten or more counts support this clonotype. The gene calls are TRBV7-2 and TRBJ2-1; unclear D gene. This CDR3 has 13 residues. V lost 3 bases to trimming and J lost 0 bases, with 3 bases between them. Germline CDR1 is SGHTA and CDR2 is FQGNSA. CDR3 in amino acids: CASSFNSYNEQFF. CDR3 DNA: TGTGCCAGCAGCTTCAACTCCTACAATGAGCAGTTCTTC.

The sample holds a few counts of this clonotype. The chain recombines TRBV9 with TRBJ2-7, with D hard to call. Germline V gene data show CDR1 as SGDLS and CDR2 as YYNGEE. The CDR3 contains 14 residues. V dropped 0 bases and J dropped 5 bases, with 12 bases sitting between them. CDR3 nucleotides: TGTGCCAGCAGCGTAGGAAACCAGGTGGACGAGCAGTACTTC. As protein: CASSVGNQVDEQYF.

This clonotype was detected only a few times. The chain combines TRBV5-1 with TRBJ1-6; TRBD1 is a possible D gene (5 bases). Trimming cost V 5 bases and J 7 bases, with 13 bases left between them. Germline assignment: CDR1 SGHRS and CDR2 YFSETQ. CDR3 length: 14 residues. The CDR3 here is CASSSGRFNSPLHF. In DNA form, the CDR3 reads TGCGCCAGCAGTTCGGGACGGTTCAATTCACCCCTCCACTTT. The entire variable domain, with the rest obtained from reference TRBV5-1 and TRBJ1-6, is as follows: KAGVTQTPRYLIKTRGQQVTLSCSPISGHRSVSWYQQTPGQGLQFLFEYFSETQRNKGNFPGRFSGRQFSNSRSEMNVSTLELGDSALYLCASSSGRFNSPLHFGNGTRLTVT.